These 18 T cell receptor beta chains were all obtained from the same sample, sequenced in a study of blood T cell repertoires in COVID-19 (dated by TCRdb to 2018 to 2020). Library prep was done by the immunoSEQ multiplex PCR assay. The clones in this table, taken by TCRdb from immuneACCESS, are in-frame only. Not every clone is retained; where verified, under half of the shortfall comes from an unresolved V gene, and the cause of the rest is unknown. For this sample the table gives more than 95,000 clones, of which 74% were detected only once. In total, the top ten clones hold roughly 5.5% of the sample. Sample: peripheral blood. Every receptor here comes from a man aged 55-75 years with acute or convalescent COVID-19.

The chain carries TRBV5-5 and TRBJ1-6, with unresolved D. Germline CDR1 reads SGHKS; CDR2 reads YYEKEE (reference sequence). V was cut by 0 bases and J by 10 bases, with 14 bases left in between. This CDR3 has 15 residues. As DNA, the CDR3 is TGTGCCAGCAGCTTGGCCCCGGGTTCTAGCTCACCCCTCCACTTT. This sequence encodes CASSLAPGSSSPLHF.

This chain uses TRBV30 with TRBJ1-3, with TRBD1 matching 8 bases. From germline, CDR1 is GTSNPN and CDR2 SVGIG (reference sequence). With V trimmed by 2 bases and J by 4 bases, 7 bases remained unmatched. The CDR3 covers 15 residues. The CDR3 region has the DNA TGTGCCTGGAGTAGGACAGGGACGTCAGGAAACACCATATATTTT. Its protein is CAWSRTGTSGNTIYF.

The rearrangement links TRBV5-1 to TRBJ1-2; the match to TRBD1 covers 8 bases. This CDR3 spans 16 amino acids. Trimming at V came to 4 bases and at J to 6 bases, leaving 14 bases not matched to a gene. The germline CDR1 and CDR2 sequences are SGHRS and YFSETQ. CDR3 amino acids: CASSPETGEGSHGYTF. The CDR3 DNA follows: TGCGCCAGCAGCCCCGAGACAGGGGAGGGGTCGCATGGCTACACCTTC. The full variable domain, rest sourced from reference TRBV5-1 and TRBJ1-2, is KAGVTQTPRYLIKTRGQQVTLSCSPISGHRSVSWYQQTPGQGLQFLFEYFSETQRNKGNFPGRFSGRQFSNSRSEMNVSTLELGDSALYLCASSPETGEGSHGYTFGSGTRLTVV.

The genes are TRBV9 and TRBJ2-1; D is undetermined. V was clipped by 3 bases and J by 4 bases, with 17 bases between them. CDR3 length: 16 amino acids. CDR1 and CDR2 (germline): SGDLS, YYNGEE. CDR3 sequence reads: CASSATLSGRYNEQFF. The DNA for the CDR3 is TGTGCCAGCAGCGCGACCCTGTCAGGCCGTTACAATGAGCAGTTCTTC.

V usage is TRBV5-5 and J usage is TRBJ1-6, with TRBD1 identical over 9 bases. Germline V CDR1 and CDR2: SGHKS, YYEKEE (reference sequence). This CDR3 comprises 16 residues. V dropped 5 bases and J dropped 9; count of bases not matched to a gene: 12. DNA of the CDR3: TGTGCCAGCAGTAAAAGTCTGGGACAGGGCCTTTCACCCCTCCACTTT. Its protein product is CASSKSLGQGLSPLHF.

This clone appeared a few times. The chain joins TRBV6-1 to TRBJ1-2; possible D gene TRBD1, 5 bases. Trimming took off 0 bases at V and 7 bases at J, with 12 bases between the two ends. Germline values: CDR1 MNHNS, CDR2 SASEGT. The CDR3 extends over 14 amino acids. Here the CDR3 DNA reads TGTGCCAGCAGTGAAGCGGGGGGAGTAGGTGGCTACACCTTC. Protein: CASSEAGGVGGYTF.

The J gene is TRBJ2-2, the V gene TRBV11-2; possible D gene TRBD2, 6 bases. The CDR3 length is 14 residues. Germline CDR1 SGHAT, CDR2 FQNNGV. The ends were cut back, 5 bases at V and 4 bases at J, with 11 bases in the middle. The CDR3 spells CASSLFSGTGELFF. CDR3 in DNA: TGTGCCAGCAGCCTCTTTAGCGGCACCGGGGAGCTGTTTTTT.

This clone appeared once. This chain uses TRBV4-2 with TRBJ1-1; 10 bases agree with TRBD1. After removal of 5 bases from V and 3 bases from J, the junction contained 6 bases not matched to a gene. The CDR3 runs 15 residues. Germline-derived CDR1 and CDR2 are LGHNA and YNFKEQ. The CDR3 spells CASSSGTGADTEAFF. CDR3 in DNA: TGTGCCAGCAGCTCGGGGACAGGGGCTGACACTGAAGCTTTCTTT.

This chain uses TRBV7-8 with TRBJ1-1, with a weak D call TRBD1 (5 bases). The CDR3 loop spans 12 amino acids. Trimming took 0 bases from V and 7 from J, leaving 6 bases between them. CDR1 and CDR2 from the germline V gene are SGHVS and FQNEAQ. This CDR3 reads CASSLATGEAFF. The CDR3 DNA reads TGTGCCAGCAGCTTAGCAACAGGTGAAGCTTTCTTT.

The chain uses TRBV18 and TRBJ2-5, with unresolved D. Between the trimmed V and J ends, which lost 6 bases and 4 bases, there was a span of 9 bases. Germline V gene lookup returns CDR1 KGHSH and CDR2 LQKENI. This CDR3 comprises 12 residues. The CDR3 here is CASSVTGETQYF. The CDR3 region has the DNA TGTGCCAGCTCCGTAACCGGAGAGACCCAGTACTTC. The complete variable domain, with remaining parts taken from reference TRBV18 and TRBJ2-5, reads NAGVMQNPRHLVRRRGQEARLRCSPMKGHSHVYWYRQLPEEGLKFMVYLQKENIIDESGMPKERFSAEFPKEGPSILRIQQVVRGDSAAYFCASSVTGETQYFGPGTRLLVL.

The chain couples TRBV5-1 to TRBJ2-6; 11 bases agree with TRBD1. Trimming cost V 2 bases and J 3 bases; bases outside gene matches: 7. CDR1 and CDR2 from the germline V gene are SGHRS and YFSETQ. This CDR3 spans 18 amino acids. This chain's CDR3 is CASSLPGTGGFGANVLTF. CDR3 in DNA: TGCGCCAGCAGCTTACCCGGGACAGGGGGTTTTGGGGCCAACGTCCTGACTTTC.

CDR3 region: CASSLAGGSEETQYF. CDR3 nucleotides: TGTGCCAGCAGCTTAGCCGGCGGGAGTGAGGAGACCCAGTACTTC. The V gene is TRBV11-3, the J gene TRBJ2-5; 7 bases line up with TRBD2. The CDR3 covers 15 residues. The junction had 7 bases not matched to a gene; V was cut back by 1 base and J by 5 bases. CDR1 is SGHNT, CDR2 YENEEA, per germline.

The rearrangement joins TRBV7-6 to TRBJ2-7; perhaps TRBD1 as D (6 bases). This CDR3 is 13 amino acids long. CDR1 is SGHVS, CDR2 FNYEAQ, per germline. The V gene lost 4 bases and the J gene lost 6 bases, with 13 bases spanning the gap. The CDR3 loop is CASSSKTGSEQYF. The CDR3 coding sequence is TGTGCCAGCAGCTCAAAAACAGGGAGCGAGCAGTACTTC.

V usage is TRBV4-1 and J usage is TRBJ2-7; 9 bases align to TRBD1. V was clipped by 5 bases and J by 2 bases; unmatched bases: 4. CDR3 length equals 14 residues. CDR1 and CDR2 from the germline V gene are MGHRA and YSYEKL. The CDR3 nucleotides are TGCGCCAGCAGCGACCGGGACAGGGCCTACGAGCAGTACTTC. Amino acids: CASSDRDRAYEQYF.

In this sample, this clone turned up once. This chain uses TRBV29-1 with TRBJ2-2, with D possibly matching TRBD1 (6 bases). The V gene lost 5 bases and the J gene lost 1 base, with 8 bases spanning the gap. The CDR3 has 13 amino acids. CDR1 and CDR2 (germline): SQVTM, ANQGSEA. This chain's CDR3 is CSVIQGNTGELFF. In nucleotides, the CDR3 is TGCAGCGTTATACAGGGGAACACCGGGGAGCTGTTTTTT.

V and J are TRBV6-5 and TRBJ1-6, with a possible D match to TRBD1 (6 bases). Between the trimmed V and J ends, which lost 0 bases and 11 bases, there was a span of 17 bases. Germline values: CDR1 MNHEY, CDR2 SVGAGI. There are 16 residues in the CDR3. CDR3 loop: CASSYSRGGRVPPLHF. As DNA, the CDR3 is TGTGCCAGCAGTTACTCGCGGGGGGGGCGCGTGCCACCCCTCCACTTT.

The CDR3 DNA reads as TGTGCCACCAGTGATGTCGGCAGGGGGAGGAATGAGCAGTTCTTC. Protein product: CATSDVGRGRNEQFF. The gene calls are TRBV24-1 and TRBJ2-1; D may be TRBD1 (7 bases). CDR1 and CDR2 (germline): KGHDR, SFDVKD. The CDR3 runs 15 residues. The V end lost 3 bases, the J end lost 7 bases, and 15 bases lay between the germline ends.

The chain has TRBV11-2 and TRBJ2-1; D might be TRBD2 (6 bases). Per the germline V gene, CDR1 is SGHAT and CDR2 is FQNNGV. V lost 1 base to trimming and J lost 2 bases, with 21 bases between them. The CDR3 is made up of 19 amino acids. The CDR3 is CASSLGAGTLPIPYNEQFF. The CDR3 coding sequence is TGTGCCAGCAGCTTAGGGGCGGGAACTTTGCCCATACCCTACAATGAGCAGTTCTTC.